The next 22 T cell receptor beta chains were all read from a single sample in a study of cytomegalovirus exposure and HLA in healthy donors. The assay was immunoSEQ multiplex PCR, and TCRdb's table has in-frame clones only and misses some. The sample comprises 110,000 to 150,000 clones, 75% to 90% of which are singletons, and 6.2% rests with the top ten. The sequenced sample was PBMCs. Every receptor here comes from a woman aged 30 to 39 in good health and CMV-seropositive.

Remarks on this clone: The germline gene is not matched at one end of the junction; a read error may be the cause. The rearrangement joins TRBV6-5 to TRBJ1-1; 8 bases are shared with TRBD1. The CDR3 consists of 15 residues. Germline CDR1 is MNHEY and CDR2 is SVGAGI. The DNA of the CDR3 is TGTGCCAGCATTTACTCCCGGACAGGGATTAGTGAAGCTTTCTTT. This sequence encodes CASIYSRTGISEAFF.

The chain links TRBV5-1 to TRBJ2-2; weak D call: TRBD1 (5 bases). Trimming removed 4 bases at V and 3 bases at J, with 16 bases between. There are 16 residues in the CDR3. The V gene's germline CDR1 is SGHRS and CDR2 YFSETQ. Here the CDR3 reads CASSPTRQTDTGELFF. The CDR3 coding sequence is TGCGCCAGCAGCCCCACTCGACAGACGGACACCGGGGAGCTGTTTTTT. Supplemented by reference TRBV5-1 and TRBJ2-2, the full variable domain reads KAGVTQTPRYLIKTRGQQVTLSCSPISGHRSVSWYQQTPGQGLQFLFEYFSETQRNKGNFPGRFSGRQFSNSRSEMNVSTLELGDSALYLCASSPTRQTDTGELFFGEGSRLTVL.

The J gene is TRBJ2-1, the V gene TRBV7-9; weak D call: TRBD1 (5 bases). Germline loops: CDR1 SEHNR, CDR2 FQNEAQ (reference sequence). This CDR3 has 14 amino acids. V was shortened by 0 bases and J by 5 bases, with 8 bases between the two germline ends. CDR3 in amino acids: CASSLARGHNEQFF. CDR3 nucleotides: TGTGCCAGCAGCTTAGCAAGGGGCCACAATGAGCAGTTCTTC. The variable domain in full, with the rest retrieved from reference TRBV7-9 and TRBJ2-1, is DTGVSQNPRHKITKRGQNVTFRCDPISEHNRLYWYRQTLGQGPEFLTYFQNEAQLEKSRLLSDRFSAERPKGSFSTLEIQRTEQGDSAMYLCASSLARGHNEQFFGPGTRLTVL.

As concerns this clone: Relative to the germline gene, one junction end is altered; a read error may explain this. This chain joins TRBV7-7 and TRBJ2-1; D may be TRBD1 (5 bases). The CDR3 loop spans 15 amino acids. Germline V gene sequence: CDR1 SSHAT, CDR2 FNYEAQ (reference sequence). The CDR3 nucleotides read TGTGCTAGCAGCTTAGATGCAGGGCTTGTCAATGAGCAGTTCTTC. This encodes CASSLDAGLVNEQFF. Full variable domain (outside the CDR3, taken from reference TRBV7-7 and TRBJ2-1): GAGVSQSPRYKVTKRGQDVTLRCDPISSHATLYWYQQALGQGPEFLTYFNYEAQPDKSGLPSDRFSAERPEGSISTLTIQRTEQRDSAMYRCASSLDAGLVNEQFFGPGTRLTVL.

The CDR3 nucleotides read TGTGCCAGCAGTCCTCGAGGGAGCCCGGAGACCCAGTACTTC. It is translated as CASSPRGSPETQYF. The rearrangement uses TRBV28 and TRBJ2-5; TRBD2 is a possible D gene (5 bases). The germline V gene has CDR1 MDHEN and CDR2 SYDVKM. The CDR3 totals 14 residues. Trimming pared 5 bases from V and 5 bases from J, leaving 15 bases between.

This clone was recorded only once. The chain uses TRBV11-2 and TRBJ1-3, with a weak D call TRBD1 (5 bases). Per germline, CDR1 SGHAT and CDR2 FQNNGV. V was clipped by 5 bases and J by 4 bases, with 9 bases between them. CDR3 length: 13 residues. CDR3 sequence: CASSRGYGNTIYF. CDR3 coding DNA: TGTGCCAGCAGCCGGGGGTACGGAAACACCATATATTTT.

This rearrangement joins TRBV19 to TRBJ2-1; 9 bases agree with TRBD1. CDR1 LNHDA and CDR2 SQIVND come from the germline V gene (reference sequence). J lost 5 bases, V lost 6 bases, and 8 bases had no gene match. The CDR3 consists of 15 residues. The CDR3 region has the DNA TGTGCCAGTAGGCCCGGACAGGGGCGGGACAATGAGCAGTTCTTC. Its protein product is CASRPGQGRDNEQFF.

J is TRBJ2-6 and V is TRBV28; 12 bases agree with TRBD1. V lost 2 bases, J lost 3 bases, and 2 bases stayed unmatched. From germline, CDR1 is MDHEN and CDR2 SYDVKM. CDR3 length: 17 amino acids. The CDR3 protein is CASSLGTGGHGANVLTF. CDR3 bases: TGTGCCAGCAGTTTAGGGACAGGGGGCCATGGGGCCAACGTCCTGACTTTC.

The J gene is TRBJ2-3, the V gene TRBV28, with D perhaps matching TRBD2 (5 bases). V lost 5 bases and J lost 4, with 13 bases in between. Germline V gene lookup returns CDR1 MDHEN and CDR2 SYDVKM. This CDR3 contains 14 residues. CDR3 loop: CASSLRTDPDTQYF. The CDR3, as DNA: TGTGCCAGCAGTCTTCGGACTGACCCAGATACGCAGTATTTT. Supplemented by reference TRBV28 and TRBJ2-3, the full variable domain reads DVKVTQSSRYLVKRTGEKVFLECVQDMDHENMFWYRQDPGLGLRLIYFSYDVKMKEKGDIPEGYSVSREKKERFSLILESASTNQTSMYLCASSLRTDPDTQYFGPGTRLTVL.

The CDR3 DNA reads TGTGCCAGCAGACTTACCAGGGTCGAAAGCTACGAGCAGTACTTC. Its protein product is CASRLTRVESYEQYF. The chain links TRBV27 to TRBJ2-7; D is possibly TRBD1 (5 bases). The CDR3 runs to 15 residues. Looked up from germline, CDR1 is MNHEY and CDR2 is SMNVEV (reference sequence). Between the trimmed V and J ends, which lost 6 bases and 3 bases, there was a span of 18 bases.

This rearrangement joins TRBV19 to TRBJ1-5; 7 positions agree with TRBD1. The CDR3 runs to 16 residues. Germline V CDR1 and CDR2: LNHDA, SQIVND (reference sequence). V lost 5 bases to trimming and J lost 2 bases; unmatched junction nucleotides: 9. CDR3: CASSVGTVAGNQPQHF. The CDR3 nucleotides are TGTGCCAGTAGTGTCGGGACAGTAGCGGGCAATCAGCCCCAGCATTTT. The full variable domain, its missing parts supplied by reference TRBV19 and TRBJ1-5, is DGGITQSPKYLFRKEGQNVTLSCEQNLNHDAMYWYRQDPGQGLRLIYYSQIVNDFQKGDIAEGYSVSREKKESFPLTVTSAQKNPTAFYLCASSVGTVAGNQPQHFGDGTRLSIL.

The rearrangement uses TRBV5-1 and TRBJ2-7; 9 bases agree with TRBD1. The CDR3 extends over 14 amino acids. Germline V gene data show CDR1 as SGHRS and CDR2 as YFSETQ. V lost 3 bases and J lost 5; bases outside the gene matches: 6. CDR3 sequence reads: CASSWDRVGDEQYF. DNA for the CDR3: TGCGCCAGCAGCTGGGACAGGGTAGGCGACGAGCAGTACTTC. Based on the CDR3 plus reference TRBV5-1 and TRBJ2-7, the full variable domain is KAGVTQTPRYLIKTRGQQVTLSCSPISGHRSVSWYQQTPGQGLQFLFEYFSETQRNKGNFPGRFSGRQFSNSRSEMNVSTLELGDSALYLCASSWDRVGDEQYFGPGTRLTVT.

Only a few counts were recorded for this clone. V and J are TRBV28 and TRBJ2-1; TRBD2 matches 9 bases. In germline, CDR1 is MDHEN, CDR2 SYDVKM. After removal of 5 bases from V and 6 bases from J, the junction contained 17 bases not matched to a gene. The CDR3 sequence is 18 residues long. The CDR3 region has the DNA TGTGCCAGCAGTCCACCTCCGGGCGGGGGGGTAGTAGGCAATGAGCAGTTCTTC. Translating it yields CASSPPPGGGVVGNEQFF.

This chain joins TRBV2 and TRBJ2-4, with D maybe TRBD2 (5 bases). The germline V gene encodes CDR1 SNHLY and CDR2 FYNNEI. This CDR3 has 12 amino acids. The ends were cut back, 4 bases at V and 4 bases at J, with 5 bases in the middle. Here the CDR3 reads CASSGGKNIQYF. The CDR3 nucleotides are TGTGCCAGCAGTGGAGGGAAAAACATTCAGTACTTC.

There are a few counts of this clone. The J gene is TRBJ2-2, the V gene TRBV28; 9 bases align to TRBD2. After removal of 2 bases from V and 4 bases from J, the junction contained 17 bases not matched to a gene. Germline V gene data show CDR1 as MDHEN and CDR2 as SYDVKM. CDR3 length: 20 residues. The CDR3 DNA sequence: TGTGCCAGCAGTTTAAGACCCGAAACTAGCGGGCGGGGAACCACCGGGGAGCTGTTTTTT. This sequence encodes CASSLRPETSGRGTTGELFF.

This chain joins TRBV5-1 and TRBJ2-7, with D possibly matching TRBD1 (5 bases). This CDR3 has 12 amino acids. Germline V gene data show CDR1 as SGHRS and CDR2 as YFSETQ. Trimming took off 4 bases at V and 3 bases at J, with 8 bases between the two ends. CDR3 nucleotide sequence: TGCGCCAGCAGCCTGGACAACTACGAGCAGTACTTC. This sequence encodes CASSLDNYEQYF. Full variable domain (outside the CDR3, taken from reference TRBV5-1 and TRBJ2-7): KAGVTQTPRYLIKTRGQQVTLSCSPISGHRSVSWYQQTPGQGLQFLFEYFSETQRNKGNFPGRFSGRQFSNSRSEMNVSTLELGDSALYLCASSLDNYEQYFGPGTRLTVT.

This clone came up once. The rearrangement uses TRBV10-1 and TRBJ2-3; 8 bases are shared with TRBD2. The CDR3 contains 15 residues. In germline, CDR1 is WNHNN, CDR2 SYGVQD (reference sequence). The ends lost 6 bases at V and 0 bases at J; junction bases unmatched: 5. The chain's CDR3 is CASSFTSGSTDTQYF. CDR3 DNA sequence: TGCGCCAGCAGCTTCACTAGCGGCAGCACAGATACGCAGTATTTT.

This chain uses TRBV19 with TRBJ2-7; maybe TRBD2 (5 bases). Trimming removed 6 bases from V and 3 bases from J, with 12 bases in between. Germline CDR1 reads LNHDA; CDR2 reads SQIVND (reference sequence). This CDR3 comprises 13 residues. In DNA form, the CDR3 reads TGTGCCAGTAGCCTCGGACTCTTCTACGAGCAGTACTTC. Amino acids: CASSLGLFYEQYF.

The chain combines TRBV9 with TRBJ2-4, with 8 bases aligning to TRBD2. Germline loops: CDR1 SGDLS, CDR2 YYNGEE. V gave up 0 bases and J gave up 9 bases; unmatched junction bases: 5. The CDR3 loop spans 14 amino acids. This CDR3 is CASSVAAGVGIQYF. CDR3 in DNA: TGTGCCAGCAGCGTAGCAGCGGGAGTGGGCATTCAGTACTTC.

This chain's CDR3 is CASSLRTGDEKLFF. DNA of the CDR3: TGCGCCAGCAGCCTCAGGACAGGGGACGAAAAACTGTTTTTT. The chain employs TRBV5-1 and TRBJ1-4; 9 bases match TRBD1. J was trimmed by 8 bases and V by 4 bases; bases with no gene match: 6. This CDR3 spans 14 amino acids. Per germline, CDR1 SGHRS and CDR2 YFSETQ. Full variable domain (missing parts from reference TRBV5-1 and TRBJ1-4): KAGVTQTPRYLIKTRGQQVTLSCSPISGHRSVSWYQQTPGQGLQFLFEYFSETQRNKGNFPGRFSGRQFSNSRSEMNVSTLELGDSALYLCASSLRTGDEKLFFGSGTQLSVL.

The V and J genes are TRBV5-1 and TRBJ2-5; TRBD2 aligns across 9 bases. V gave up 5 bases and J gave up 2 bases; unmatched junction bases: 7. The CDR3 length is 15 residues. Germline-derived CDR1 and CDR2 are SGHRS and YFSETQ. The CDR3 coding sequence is TGCGCCAGCAGTAGAACGACTAGCGGACAAGAGACCCAGTACTTC. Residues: CASSRTTSGQETQYF.

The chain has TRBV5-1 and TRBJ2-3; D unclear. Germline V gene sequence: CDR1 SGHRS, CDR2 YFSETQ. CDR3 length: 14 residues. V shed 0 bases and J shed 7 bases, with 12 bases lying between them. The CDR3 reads CASSLATGTNTQYF. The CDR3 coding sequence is TGCGCCAGCAGCTTGGCTACGGGTACGAATACGCAGTATTTT.